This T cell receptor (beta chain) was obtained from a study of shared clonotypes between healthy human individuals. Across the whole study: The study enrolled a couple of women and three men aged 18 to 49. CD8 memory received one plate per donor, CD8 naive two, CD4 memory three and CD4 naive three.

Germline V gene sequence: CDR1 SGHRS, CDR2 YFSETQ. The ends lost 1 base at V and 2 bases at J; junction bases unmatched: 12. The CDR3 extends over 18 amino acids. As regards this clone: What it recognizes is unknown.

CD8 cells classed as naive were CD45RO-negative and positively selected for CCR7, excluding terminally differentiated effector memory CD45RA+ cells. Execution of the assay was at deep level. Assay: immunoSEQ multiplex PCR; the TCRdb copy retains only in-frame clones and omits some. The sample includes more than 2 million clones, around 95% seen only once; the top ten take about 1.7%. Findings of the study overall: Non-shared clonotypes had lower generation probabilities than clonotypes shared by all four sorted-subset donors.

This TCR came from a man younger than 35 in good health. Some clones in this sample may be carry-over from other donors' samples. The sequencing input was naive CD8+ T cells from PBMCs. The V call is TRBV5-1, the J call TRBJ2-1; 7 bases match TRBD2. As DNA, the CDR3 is TGCGCCAGCAGCTTGTTCCCAGGCGGGAGTCAAACCTACAATGAGCAGTTCTTC. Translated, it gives CASSLFPGGSQTYNEQFF.